A single sample is the source of the 26 T cell receptor beta chains below, sequenced in a study of identical twins. TCRdb reprocessed the 5' RACE reads with MiXCR, giving one entry per CDR3 protein. Here the sample spans about 240,000 distinct CDR3 sequences, approximately 7.8% being singletons. The same data also contributed to another study, on yellow fever vaccine responses in identical twins.

The sample taken for sequencing was CD8+ T cells sorted from blood. The source is a woman aged 18 to 35 in good health.

This clonotype was seen many times. The chain has TRBV20-1 and TRBJ2-3; TRBD1 is a possible D gene (6 bases). Trimming pared 6 bases from V and 0 bases from J, leaving 19 bases between. CDR1 and CDR2 from the germline V gene are DFQATT and SNEGSKA (reference sequence). The CDR3 loop spans 16 amino acids. In nucleotides, the CDR3 is TGCAGTGCCCAAGACACTCGAGGGGGAAGCACAGATACGCAGTATTTT. This encodes CSAQDTRGGSTDTQYF.

This clonotype showed up many times. The V call is TRBV20-1, the J call TRBJ2-2; the match to TRBD2 covers 9 bases. Germline V gene sequence: CDR1 DFQATT, CDR2 SNEGSKA (reference sequence). This CDR3 spans 18 amino acids. The trim removed 0 bases at V and 3 bases at J, leaving 11 bases unmatched. The CDR3 sequence: CSARDLAGGPGDTGELFF. The CDR3 DNA sequence: TGCAGTGCTAGAGATCTGGCGGGGGGGCCAGGGGACACCGGGGAGCTGTTTTTT.

The rearrangement joins TRBV19 to TRBJ2-3, with D perhaps being TRBD1 or TRBD2 (6 bases each). The CDR3 length is 15 residues. The V end lost 7 bases, the J end lost 4 bases, and 18 bases lay between the germline ends. From germline, CDR1 is LNHDA and CDR2 SQIVND (reference sequence). This chain's CDR3 is CASTPRGARADTQYF. In DNA form, the CDR3 reads TGTGCCAGTACCCCAAGGGGGGCGAGGGCAGATACGCAGTATTTT. Together with reference TRBV19 and TRBJ2-3, the CDR3 gives the full variable domain: DGGITQSPKYLFRKEGQNVTLSCEQNLNHDAMYWYRQDPGQGLRLIYYSQIVNDFQKGDIAEGYSVSREKKESFPLTVTSAQKNPTAFYLCASTPRGARADTQYFGPGTRLTVL.

This clonotype was found a few times. This chain links TRBV9 with TRBJ2-1; 7 nucleotides match TRBD2. This CDR3 comprises 16 residues. V shed 4 bases and J 3 bases; nucleotides not matched to a gene: 10. Germline V gene sequence: CDR1 SGDLS, CDR2 YYNGEE. CDR3 sequence (DNA): TGTGCCAGCAGCATTCGGGAACTAGCGCTCTACAATGAGCAGTTCTTC. Protein: CASSIRELALYNEQFF.

This clonotype was seen ten or more times. The chain joins TRBV28 to TRBJ2-3; tentatively, D is TRBD2 (5 bases). Germline assignment: CDR1 MDHEN and CDR2 SYDVKM. This CDR3 has 15 amino acids. Trimming cost V 1 base and J 1 base, with 9 bases left between them. As DNA, the CDR3 is TGTGCCAGCAGTTTATCTAGCCTAGGCACAGATACGCAGTATTTT. It encodes CASSLSSLGTDTQYF.

This clonotype was observed a handful of times. V and J are TRBV6-2 or TRBV6-3 and TRBJ2-5; 8 nucleotides agree with TRBD2. The germline V gene encodes CDR1 MNHEY and CDR2 SVGEGT. CDR3 length: 20 residues. Losses at the gene ends were 0 bases for V and 1 base for J; bases not matched to a gene: 16. DNA of the CDR3: TGTGCCAGCAGTTACTCGAGTCAATTCCCCGTTAGCGGGGCCCAAGAGACCCAGTACTTC. This codes for CASSYSSQFPVSGAQETQYF.

The J gene is TRBJ2-3, the V gene TRBV15; 9 bases line up with TRBD2. Germline CDR1 is LNHNV and CDR2 is YYDKDF (reference sequence). The CDR3 is 15 amino acids. The V and J ends lost 5 bases and 0 bases, in that order; junction bases with no gene match: 3. CDR3 in DNA: TGTGCCACCAGCCCTCTAGCGGGAAGCACAGATACGCAGTATTTT. This translates into CATSPLAGSTDTQYF.

This clonotype was counted at least ten times. The gene calls are TRBV7-9 and TRBJ2-1, with D perhaps matching TRBD2 (5 bases). Germline V CDR1 and CDR2: SEHNR, FQNEAQ (reference sequence). V lost 5 bases and J 2 bases, leaving 13 bases between the germline ends. This CDR3 has 15 residues. The CDR3 DNA reads TGTGCCAGCAGCCCGCGGGCCACAACCTACAATGAGCAGTTCTTC. Protein product: CASSPRATTYNEQFF.

This clonotype was found a few times. The CDR3: CASSWSGGLRDEQFF. DNA of the CDR3: TGTGCCAGCAGTTGGTCCGGGGGGCTGAGAGATGAGCAGTTCTTC. The V gene is TRBV27, the J gene TRBJ2-1; the D gene is possibly TRBD2 (7 bases). The V end lost 4 bases, the J end lost 8 bases, and 18 bases lay between the germline ends. Germline loops: CDR1 MNHEY, CDR2 SMNVEV (reference sequence). This CDR3 region has 15 residues.

This chain uses TRBV4-1 with TRBJ2-7, with 11 bases identical to TRBD2. Per germline, CDR1 MGHRA and CDR2 YSYEKL. With V trimmed by 0 bases and J by 9 bases, 10 bases remained unmatched. This CDR3 contains 16 residues. CDR3 region: CASSQERLAGGVGQYF. CDR3 in DNA: TGCGCCAGCAGCCAAGAACGCTTAGCGGGAGGGGTAGGGCAGTACTTC.

This clonotype was counted between two and nine times. This chain uses TRBV15 with TRBJ2-7; 7 bases fit TRBD1. CDR3 length: 14 amino acids. J lost 6 bases, V lost 4 bases, and 9 bases had no gene match. The germline gives CDR1 LNHNV, CDR2 YYDKDF (reference sequence). The CDR3 nucleotides read TGTGCCACCAGCAACGACAGGGTAAGGGGCGAGCAGTACGTC. This translates into CATSNDRVRGEQYV.

In this sample, this clonotype turned up many times. The chain combines TRBV20-1 with TRBJ2-7; 10 bases fit TRBD2. V gave up 0 bases and J gave up 3 bases; unmatched junction bases: 5. The CDR3 extends over 15 amino acids. Germline CDR1 and CDR2: DFQATT and SNEGSKA (reference sequence). The CDR3 is CSARDKTSGLYEQYF. In nucleotides, the CDR3 is TGCAGTGCTAGAGATAAGACTAGCGGGCTCTACGAGCAGTACTTC.

A few counts support this clonotype. The chain combines TRBV11-2 with TRBJ2-7, with D maybe TRBD2 (5 bases). V lost 2 bases, J lost 2 bases, and 10 bases lay in between. This CDR3 is 14 amino acids long. Per germline, CDR1 SGHAT and CDR2 FQNNGV. The CDR3 region is CASSLSGNPYEQYF. The CDR3 bases are TGTGCCAGCAGCTTATCCGGGAACCCCTACGAGCAGTACTTC. Full variable domain (rest looked up from reference TRBV11-2 and TRBJ2-7): EAGVAQSPRYKIIEKRQSVAFWCNPISGHATLYWYQQILGQGPKLLIQFQNNGVVDDSQLPKDRFSAERLKGVDSTLKIQPAKLEDSAVYLCASSLSGNPYEQYFGPGTRLTVT.

This clonotype appeared a few times. The chain combines TRBV5-6 with TRBJ2-5; 9 bases map to TRBD1. This CDR3 is built from 15 residues. The V gene's germline CDR1 is SGHDT and CDR2 YYEEEE. The V segment lost 5 bases and the J segment 5 bases; nucleotides outside the gene matches: 10. CDR3 loop: CASSYDGQGRETQYF. Here the CDR3 DNA reads TGTGCCAGCAGTTACGACGGACAGGGGCGGGAGACCCAGTACTTC.

This clonotype was counted at least ten times. V usage is TRBV4-1 and J usage is TRBJ2-3; no firm D call. This CDR3 has 16 amino acids. Trimming cost V 0 bases and J 5 bases, with 15 bases left between them. Germline loops: CDR1 MGHRA, CDR2 YSYEKL. This CDR3 is CASSQEGAATGDTQYF. CDR3 nucleotides: TGCGCCAGCAGCCAAGAGGGCGCAGCCACGGGAGATACGCAGTATTTT.

This clonotype was seen at least ten times. The rearrangement links TRBV9 to TRBJ2-1, with a tentative D call TRBD2 (6 bases). The CDR3 is 13 residues long. Trimming removed 5 bases from V and 4 bases from J, with 10 bases in between. Germline V gives CDR1 SGDLS, CDR2 YYNGEE. CDR3 coding DNA: TGTGCCAGCAGTTCTGGGGGGTACAATGAGCAGTTCTTC. Protein: CASSSGGYNEQFF.

V is TRBV29-1 and J is TRBJ1-3, with D unresolved. Trimming removed 6 bases from V and 0 bases from J, with 12 bases in between. The CDR3 totals 14 residues. Looked up from germline, CDR1 is SQVTM and CDR2 is ANQGSEA. Here the CDR3 DNA reads TGCAGCGTACGGACGGATACCTCTGGAAACACCATATATTTT. The encoded protein is CSVRTDTSGNTIYF. Variable domain in full (rest from reference TRBV29-1 and TRBJ1-3): SAVISQKPSRDICQRGTSLTIQCQVDSQVTMMFWYRQQPGQSLTLIATANQGSEATYESGFVIDKFPISRPNLTFSTLTVSNMSPEDSSIYLCSVRTDTSGNTIYFGEGSWLTVV.

This clonotype was seen more than once but under ten times. V and J are TRBV3-1 and TRBJ2-1; the D gene is possibly TRBD2 (7 bases). The length of the CDR3 is 14 residues. V was pared by 0 bases and J by 10 bases, with 13 bases between. Germline assignment: CDR1 LGHDT and CDR2 YNNKEL (reference sequence). CDR3 in DNA: TGTGCCAGCAGCCAAGAGGGGGGGCGGGAGGAGCAGTTCTTC. Translation: CASSQEGGREEQFF.

The sample holds a few counts of this clonotype. The genes are TRBV6-1 and TRBJ1-1, with a possible D match to TRBD1 (5 bases). Germline loops: CDR1 MNHNS, CDR2 SASEGT. CDR3 length: 13 residues. The V and J ends lost 8 bases and 5 bases respectively, with 15 bases between them. Here the CDR3 reads CASREIRGTEAFF. The DNA for the CDR3 is TGTGCCAGCCGCGAAATCCGGGGGACTGAAGCTTTCTTT.

The rearrangement joins TRBV7-9 to TRBJ2-1; a possible D gene is TRBD1 (6 bases). Trimming removed 2 bases from V and 0 bases from J, with 11 bases in between. Germline CDR1 SEHNR, CDR2 FQNEAQ (reference sequence). The CDR3 totals 16 residues. CDR3 loop: CASSLWSGDSYNEQFF. For the CDR3, the DNA is TGTGCCAGCAGCTTATGGTCAGGGGACTCCTACAATGAGCAGTTCTTC.

In its sample, this clonotype was seen a few times. The chain has TRBV7-9 and TRBJ2-5, with 9 nucleotides matching TRBD2. V dropped 2 bases and J dropped 1; count of bases not matched to a gene: 5. The CDR3 totals 16 residues. Germline CDR1 is SEHNR and CDR2 is FQNEAQ (reference sequence). The CDR3 region is CASSLIPSGAQETQYF. The CDR3 DNA sequence: TGTGCCAGCAGCTTAATTCCTAGCGGGGCCCAAGAGACCCAGTACTTC.

The chain couples TRBV29-1 to TRBJ2-5; TRBD2 aligns across 10 bases. The CDR3 consists of 14 residues. Unmatched junction bases numbered 6, after V lost 3 bases and J lost 5 bases. Germline V gene lookup returns CDR1 SQVTM and CDR2 ANQGSEA. The DNA for the CDR3 is TGCAGCGTTGAGAGCGGGAGGGCCGGGGAGACCCAGTACTTC. Translated, it gives CSVESGRAGETQYF.

The J gene is TRBJ1-5, the V gene TRBV15; 9 bases match TRBD1. The germline V gene has CDR1 LNHNV and CDR2 YYDKDF (reference sequence). The CDR3 spans 14 residues. V was pared by 5 bases and J by 2 bases, with 1 base of the junction left unmatched. CDR3 DNA sequence: TGTGCCACCAGCTGGGACAGGGGCAATCAGCCCCAGCATTTT. Translation: CATSWDRGNQPQHF.

This clonotype has more than one count but fewer than ten. The V gene is TRBV13, the J gene TRBJ2-1, with 11 bases matching TRBD2. The length of the CDR3 is 15 residues. CDR1 and CDR2 from the germline V gene are PRHDT and FYEKMQ (reference sequence). V lost 3 bases to trimming and J lost 5 bases; unmatched junction nucleotides: 3. CDR3 nucleotide sequence: TGTGCCAGCAGCTTCGGGACTAGCGGTGACAATGAGCAGTTCTTC. Its translation: CASSFGTSGDNEQFF.

This clonotype was observed at least ten times. This rearrangement joins TRBV25-1 to TRBJ1-1; D is perhaps TRBD1 (6 bases). The CDR3 has 13 amino acids. From germline, CDR1 is MGHDK and CDR2 SYGVNS. V was cut by 7 bases and J by 4 bases, with 13 bases left in between. DNA of the CDR3: TGTGCCAGCACCCGGGGGGCCGGCACTGAAGCTTTCTTT. Translation: CASTRGAGTEAFF.

The CDR3 DNA reads TGTGCCAGCAGTTTTTTAGCGGGAGGGGTCACCGGGGAGCTGTTTTTT. The encoded protein is CASSFLAGGVTGELFF. The gene calls are TRBV28 and TRBJ2-2; 11 bases are a match to TRBD2. V lost 3 bases, J lost 4 bases, and 4 bases stayed unmatched. The CDR3 consists of 16 residues. Germline CDR1 reads MDHEN; CDR2 reads SYDVKM.